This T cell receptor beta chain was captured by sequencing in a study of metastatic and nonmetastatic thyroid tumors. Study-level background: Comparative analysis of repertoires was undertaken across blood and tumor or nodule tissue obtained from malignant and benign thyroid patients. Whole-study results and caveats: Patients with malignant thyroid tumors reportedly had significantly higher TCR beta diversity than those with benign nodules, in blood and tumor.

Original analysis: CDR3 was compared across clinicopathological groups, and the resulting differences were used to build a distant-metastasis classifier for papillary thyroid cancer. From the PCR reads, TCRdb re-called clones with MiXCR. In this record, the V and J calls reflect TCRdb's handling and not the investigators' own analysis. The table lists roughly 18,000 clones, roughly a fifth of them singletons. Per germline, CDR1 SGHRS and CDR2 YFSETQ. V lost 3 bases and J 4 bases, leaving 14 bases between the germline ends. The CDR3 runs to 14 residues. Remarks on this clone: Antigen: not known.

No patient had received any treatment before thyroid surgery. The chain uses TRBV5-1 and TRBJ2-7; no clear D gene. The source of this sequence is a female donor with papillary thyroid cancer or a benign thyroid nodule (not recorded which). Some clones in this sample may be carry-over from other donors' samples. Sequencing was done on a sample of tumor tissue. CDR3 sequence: CASSYTPDTYEQYF. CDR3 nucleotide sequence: TGCGCCAGCAGCTACACCCCTGACACATACGAGCAGTACTTC.